This T cell receptor (beta chain) was sequenced in a study of blood T cell repertoires in COVID-19. Germline values: CDR1 LNHDA, CDR2 SQIVND (reference sequence). Trimming cost V 5 bases and J 3 bases; bases outside gene matches: 8. The CDR3 is 15 residues long. In the original processing: Quantification of nucleated cells was approximated via reference gene primer amplification. The assay was immunoSEQ multiplex PCR, and TCRdb's table has in-frame clones only and misses some. That table supplies the V and J calls and clone size; D and trimming were determined from the DNA. This table holds approximately 480,000 clones, roughly nine tenths found once.

The genes are TRBV19 and TRBJ2-7, with 9 bases matching TRBD1. Material for sequencing was peripheral blood. This TCR came from a young man with COVID-19, enrolled during active disease. The CDR3 DNA follows: TGTGCCAGTAGTTTGGGACAGGGAATAGGCTACGAGCAGTACTTC. Protein: CASSLGQGIGYEQYF.